This T cell receptor (beta chain) originates from a study of T cell repertoires in cytomegalovirus infection. This CDR3 is built from 16 residues. In germline, CDR1 is MGHRA, CDR2 YSYEKL. V trimming: 1 base; J trimming: 4 bases; junction bases outside the gene matches: 5. TCRdb re-analysed the reads in MiXCR, keeping a single row per CDR3 protein. Here the sample spans about 180,000 distinct CDR3 sequences, approximately 18% being singletons. This clonotype turned up a few times. This sequence was found in a human donor in good health (CMV status not recorded). Some clones in this sample may be carry-over from other donors' samples. This chain uses TRBV4-1 with TRBJ1-1; 11 bases map to TRBD1. The source material was CD8+ T cells from PBMCs. The CDR3 loop is CASSQVSGTGGTEAFF. As DNA, the CDR3 is TGCGCCAGCAGCCAAGTATCCGGGACAGGGGGCACTGAAGCTTTCTTT.